One sample yielded the 31 T cell receptor beta chains listed below, sequenced in a study of regulatory T cells in long-lasting Graves disease. Arm-PCR of CDR3 regions with iRepertoire HTBI primers generated TCR beta libraries. TCRdb recomputed calls from the multiplex PCR reads with MiXCR, one row per CDR3 protein. The sample includes about 560,000 distinct CDR3 sequences, roughly 15% of them seen just once. The time point was: newly diagnosed GD, antithyroid drugs for less than 3 months. Preparation of the TCR library used RNA extracted from PBMCs. These data were also filed under a second study, of T cells in Graves' hyperthyroidism and ophthalmopathy.

The input for sequencing was peripheral blood mononuclear cells (PBMCs), taken at new diagnosis, from a patient treated with antithyroid drugs. These TCRs come from a man between 18 and 35 years old with Graves disease.

This clonotype was detected many times. The chain joins TRBV28 to TRBJ1-1; D may be TRBD1 (6 bases). V was shortened by 6 bases and J by 3 bases, with 17 bases between the two germline ends. The CDR3 is made up of 15 amino acids. Germline assignment: CDR1 MDHEN and CDR2 SYDVKM. CDR3 nucleotide sequence: TGTGCCAGCAGCTTTCCGAGGGACATTGACACTGAAGCTTTCTTT. Protein: CASSFPRDIDTEAFF.

The chain recombines TRBV5-1 with TRBJ1-2, with 7 bases that match TRBD1. The CDR3 loop spans 14 amino acids. With 4 bases clipped from V and 2 bases from J, the junction kept 5 bases outside the gene matches. Germline CDR1 reads SGHRS; CDR2 reads YFSETQ. CDR3: CASSPGQKNYGYTF. DNA for the CDR3: TGCGCCAGCAGCCCGGGACAGAAGAACTATGGCTACACCTTC. Together with reference TRBV5-1 and TRBJ1-2, the CDR3 gives the full variable domain: KAGVTQTPRYLIKTRGQQVTLSCSPISGHRSVSWYQQTPGQGLQFLFEYFSETQRNKGNFPGRFSGRQFSNSRSEMNVSTLELGDSALYLCASSPGQKNYGYTFGSGTRLTVV.

The sample holds many counts of this clonotype. The V and J genes are TRBV5-1 and TRBJ1-1; 11 nucleotides align to TRBD1. This CDR3 has 15 amino acids. Germline lookup yields CDR1 SGHRS and CDR2 YFSETQ. V lost 2 bases and J lost 5; bases outside the gene matches: 5. The DNA for the CDR3 is TGCGCCAGCAGCTTAGCCGGACAGGGGGCGACTGAAGCTTTCTTT. Translating it yields CASSLAGQGATEAFF. Filled out from reference TRBV5-1 and TRBJ1-1, the complete variable domain reads KAGVTQTPRYLIKTRGQQVTLSCSPISGHRSVSWYQQTPGQGLQFLFEYFSETQRNKGNFPGRFSGRQFSNSRSEMNVSTLELGDSALYLCASSLAGQGATEAFFGQGTRLTVV.

The chain employs TRBV7-9 and TRBJ2-5; 10 positions match TRBD2. After removal of 2 bases from V and 4 bases from J, the junction contained 1 base not matched to a gene. The CDR3 spans 14 residues. The germline gives CDR1 SEHNR, CDR2 FQNEAQ (reference sequence). Here the CDR3 DNA reads TGTGCCAGCAGCTTAACTAGCGGGGCAGAGACCCAGTACTTC. This sequence encodes CASSLTSGAETQYF.

The table lists this clonotype with many counts. CDR3 in DNA: TGCAGCGTTGAACCACGCGTAGGCGGATACAATGAGCAGTTCTTC. Protein: CSVEPRVGGYNEQFF. The chain combines TRBV29-1 with TRBJ2-1, with unresolved D. The germline V gene encodes CDR1 SQVTM and CDR2 ANQGSEA. Deletions cut 2 bases from V and 4 bases from J, with 15 bases between. This CDR3 has 15 residues.

The rearrangement joins TRBV30 to TRBJ1-2; D not resolved. CDR1 is GTSNPN, CDR2 SVGIG, per germline (reference sequence). V dropped 2 bases and J dropped 4 bases, with 5 bases sitting between them. The CDR3 runs to 11 residues. As DNA, the CDR3 is TGTGCCTGGAGTTTTGCCTATGGCTACACCTTC. It yields the protein CAWSFAYGYTF. Drawing the rest from reference TRBV30 and TRBJ1-2, the complete variable domain is SQTIHQWPATLVQPVGSPLSLECTVEGTSNPNLYWYRQAAGRGLQLLFYSVGIGQISSEVPQNLSASRPQDRQFILSSKKLLLSDSGFYLCAWSFAYGYTFGSGTRLTVV.

This clonotype came up a few times. The chain uses TRBV5-8 and TRBJ1-5; 9 bases are shared with TRBD1. Trimming at V came to 5 bases and at J to 3 bases, leaving 6 bases not matched to a gene. CDR3 length: 15 amino acids. From germline, CDR1 is SGHTS and CDR2 YDEGEE. In nucleotides, the CDR3 is TGTGCCAGCAGGTCGAACAGGGGGCACAATCAGCCCCAGCATTTT. Its protein product is CASRSNRGHNQPQHF.

This clonotype was recorded a few times. The chain is built from TRBV20-1 and TRBJ2-2; D remains unclear. Germline-derived CDR1 and CDR2 are DFQATT and SNEGSKA (reference sequence). The V and J ends lost 3 bases and 6 bases respectively, with 2 bases between them. CDR3 length equals 10 residues. CDR3 coding DNA: TGCAGTGCTAGGTCCGGGGAGCTGTTTTTT. This sequence encodes CSARSGELFF.

This clonotype has a handful of counts. V gene TRBV29-1 combines with J gene TRBJ2-2; D remains unclear. Germline loops: CDR1 SQVTM, CDR2 ANQGSEA. Trimming pared 3 bases from V and 1 base from J, leaving 3 bases between. This CDR3 comprises 12 residues. CDR3 loop: CSVELNTGELFF. CDR3 nucleotide sequence: TGCAGCGTTGAGCTGAACACCGGGGAGCTGTTTTTT.

This clonotype showed up just a few times. This rearrangement joins TRBV5-1 to TRBJ2-6; D is possibly TRBD1 (5 bases). V was cut by 4 bases and J by 0 bases, with 14 bases left in between. This CDR3 region has 17 residues. Germline V CDR1 and CDR2: SGHRS, YFSETQ. The CDR3 coding sequence is TGCGCCAGCAGCCTGGGCAGGGCCAGCTCTGGGGCCAACGTCCTGACTTTC. It is translated as CASSLGRASSGANVLTF.

This clonotype appeared many times. The rearrangement uses TRBV27 and TRBJ2-1, with D unclear. V lost 4 bases to trimming and J lost 7 bases, with 5 bases between them. The CDR3 contains 11 residues. Germline-derived CDR1 and CDR2 are MNHEY and SMNVEV (reference sequence). The CDR3 sequence is CASSSPNEQFF. The CDR3 DNA follows: TGTGCCAGCAGTTCTCCTAATGAGCAGTTCTTC.

This clonotype was picked up a small number of times. The chain combines TRBV30 with TRBJ1-1; D gene unclear. Between the trimmed V and J ends, which lost 4 bases and 4 bases, there was a span of 7 bases. The CDR3 has 11 residues. Germline CDR1 and CDR2: GTSNPN and SVGIG (reference sequence). The CDR3 loop is CAWTQATEAFF. CDR3 sequence (DNA): TGTGCCTGGACCCAAGCCACTGAAGCTTTCTTT.

A remark on this clonotype: Possible read error: a much larger clone is one base away. The conserved final phenylalanine or tryptophan is absent from the CDR3, which likely points to a read error. V is TRBV28 and J is TRBJ1-1; D not resolved. CDR1 is MDHEN and CDR2 is SYDVKM in the germline V gene. The CDR3 runs to 13 residues. Trimming stripped 7 bases from V and 3 bases from J, with 12 bases between. The CDR3 DNA reads TGTGCCAGCACCCCCAGCCGATACACTGAAGCTTTCCTT. This codes for CASTPSRYTEAFL.

The CDR3, as DNA: TGCAGCGCCCGGGTCTTAGCTAACTATGGCTACACCTTC. Translated, it gives CSARVLANYGYTF. The chain couples TRBV29-1 to TRBJ1-2, with D unresolved. The CDR3 has 13 residues. Between the trimmed V and J ends, which lost 7 bases and 0 bases, there was a span of 12 bases. Germline V gene lookup returns CDR1 SQVTM and CDR2 ANQGSEA.

This clonotype was observed a few times. The V gene is TRBV7-9, the J gene TRBJ2-7, with 9 bases fitting TRBD2. From germline, CDR1 is SEHNR and CDR2 FQNEAQ (reference sequence). Germline trimming cut 3 bases from V and 1 base from J; bases unmatched to any gene: 7. The CDR3 spans 16 residues. CDR3 sequence reads: CASSLGGRVFSYEQYF. CDR3 DNA: TGTGCCAGCAGCTTGGGCGGGAGGGTTTTTTCCTACGAGCAGTACTTC.

This clonotype was recorded many times. The rearrangement joins TRBV18 to TRBJ1-2, with 10 bases fitting TRBD1. Trimming at V came to 5 bases and at J to 7 bases, leaving 7 bases not matched to a gene. The germline gives CDR1 KGHSH, CDR2 LQKENI. The CDR3 covers 14 residues. The CDR3 spells CASSGRDRGTGYTF. Written as DNA, the CDR3 is TGTGCCAGCTCAGGCCGGGACAGGGGAACTGGCTACACCTTC.

This clonotype appeared a few times. The chain has TRBV3-1 and TRBJ2-5, with 9 positions matching TRBD1. After removal of 2 bases from V and 4 bases from J, the junction contained 11 bases not matched to a gene. The V gene's germline CDR1 is LGHDT and CDR2 YNNKEL (reference sequence). The length of the CDR3 is 17 residues. Here the CDR3 reads CASSQTRTGERRETQYF. CDR3 coding DNA: TGTGCCAGCAGCCAAACTAGGACAGGGGAGAGGCGAGAGACCCAGTACTTC.

The rearrangement uses TRBV4-1 and TRBJ2-3, with D perhaps matching TRBD1 (7 bases). The DNA end is a closer match to TRBJ2-7, so the J assignment may be wrong. Germline values: CDR1 MGHRA, CDR2 YSYEKL. The CDR3 has 15 residues. CDR3 nucleotides: TGCGCCAGCAGCTTGCGGGGACAGTTCTCCTACGAGCAGTACTTC. Translation gives CASSLRGQFSYEQYF.

This clonotype was seen at least ten times. CDR3 residues: CSVRERAAPTDTQYF. In nucleotides, the CDR3 is TGCAGCGTTCGGGAGCGGGCCGCCCCCACAGATACGCAGTATTTT. This rearrangement joins TRBV29-1 to TRBJ2-3, with a weak D call TRBD2 (6 bases). The germline V gene has CDR1 SQVTM and CDR2 ANQGSEA. The CDR3 has 15 residues. Trimming took off 5 bases at V and 2 bases at J, with 17 bases between the two ends.

There are a few counts of this clonotype. This chain links TRBV5-5 with TRBJ1-1, with D possibly being TRBD1 (6 bases). This CDR3 comprises 16 residues. Trimming took 2 bases from V and 2 from J, leaving 16 bases between them. Germline V CDR1 and CDR2: SGHKS, YYEKEE (reference sequence). The CDR3, as DNA: TGTGCCAGCAGCTTCGCCCGCTTGGGACATAACACTGAAGCTTTCTTT. Residues: CASSFARLGHNTEAFF.

The chain carries TRBV5-1 and TRBJ2-7; D gene unclear. Germline-derived CDR1 and CDR2 are SGHRS and YFSETQ. Between the trimmed V and J ends, which lost 2 bases and 0 bases, there was a span of 9 bases. CDR3 length: 14 amino acids. CDR3 DNA: TGCGCCAGCAGCTTAACTATTCTCTCCTACGAGCAGTACTTC. Residues: CASSLTILSYEQYF.

This clonotype was seen only a few times. The V call is TRBV6-1, the J call TRBJ2-3, with D maybe TRBD2 (5 bases). Trimming took off 2 bases at V and 0 bases at J, with 12 bases between the two ends. Germline CDR1 is MNHNS and CDR2 is SASEGT. The CDR3 is made up of 16 amino acids. The CDR3 loop is CASSELSGSSTDTQYF. The CDR3 nucleotides are TGTGCCAGCAGTGAATTGAGCGGTTCTAGCACAGATACGCAGTATTTT.

This CDR3 reads CASSDKGRSTDTQYF. As DNA, the CDR3 is TGTGCCAGCTCCGACAAGGGGCGTAGCACAGATACGCAGTATTTT. The gene calls are TRBV3-1 and TRBJ2-3, with D possibly TRBD1 on 5 matching bases. V lost 8 bases and J lost 0, with 15 bases in between. The CDR3 sequence is 15 residues long. Germline V gene sequence: CDR1 LGHDT, CDR2 YNNKEL (reference sequence).

The gene calls are TRBV5-1 and TRBJ2-3; D may be TRBD2 (6 bases). Trimming took 3 bases from V and 4 from J, leaving 15 bases between them. CDR3 size: 15 residues. CDR1 SGHRS and CDR2 YFSETQ come from the germline V gene. The CDR3, as DNA: TGCGCCAGCAGCTACTTAGGAGGGCTTCCAGATACGCAGTATTTT. Translated, it gives CASSYLGGLPDTQYF. Using reference TRBV5-1 and TRBJ2-3 for the parts outside the CDR3, the full variable domain is KAGVTQTPRYLIKTRGQQVTLSCSPISGHRSVSWYQQTPGQGLQFLFEYFSETQRNKGNFPGRFSGRQFSNSRSEMNVSTLELGDSALYLCASSYLGGLPDTQYFGPGTRLTVL.

This clonotype was observed a few times. The CDR3 bases are TGTGCCAGCAGTTTAGTTACTAGCAGTCCCTACGAGCAGTACTTC. It specifies CASSLVTSSPYEQYF. The rearrangement links TRBV12-3 or TRBV12-4 to TRBJ2-7, with a weak D call TRBD2 (6 bases). V was pared by 1 base and J by 2 bases, with 12 bases between. The CDR3 totals 15 residues.

The chain carries TRBV5-1 and TRBJ2-3; 12 nucleotides match TRBD2. Germline V gene lookup returns CDR1 SGHRS and CDR2 YFSETQ. V shed 0 bases, J shed 2 bases, and the junction held 1 base outside the gene matches. The CDR3 spans 16 residues. The CDR3 nucleotides read TGCGCCAGCAGCTTGGGGACTAGCGGGGACACAGATACGCAGTATTTT. Its protein is CASSLGTSGDTDTQYF.

This rearrangement joins TRBV5-1 to TRBJ1-4; no definite D call. V gave up 0 bases and J gave up 7 bases, with 10 bases separating them. The CDR3 sequence is 14 residues long. Per the germline V gene, CDR1 is SGHRS and CDR2 is YFSETQ. The DNA for the CDR3 is TGCGCCAGCAGCTTGGAGAGGGTTTCTGAAAAACTGTTTTTT. Translated: CASSLERVSEKLFF.

The chain couples TRBV12-5 to TRBJ2-7; D tentatively fits TRBD1 or TRBD2 (6 bases each). With 6 bases removed from V and 3 bases from J, the gap between germline ends came to 12 bases. The CDR3 length is 13 residues. Germline lookup yields CDR1 LGHNT and CDR2 FRNRAP. CDR3 nucleotide sequence: TGTGCTAGTGGCGGGGGCCCCCTCTACGAGCAGTACTTC. Its protein is CASGGGPLYEQYF.

This sequence joins TRBV3-1 and TRBJ2-7; D may be TRBD1 or TRBD2 (5 bases each). This CDR3 has 14 residues. Deletions cut 3 bases from V and 7 bases from J, with 16 bases between. Looked up from germline, CDR1 is LGHDT and CDR2 is YNNKEL (reference sequence). This chain's CDR3 is CASSQGVLPGEQYF. The DNA for the CDR3 is TGTGCCAGCAGCCAGGGGGTGCTTCCGGGAGAGCAGTACTTC.

This chain links TRBV7-9 with TRBJ2-1, with TRBD2 matching over 8 bases. V shed 5 bases, J shed 9 bases, and the junction held 12 bases outside the gene matches. The CDR3 consists of 15 residues. Germline CDR1 SEHNR, CDR2 FQNEAQ (reference sequence). In nucleotides, the CDR3 is TGTGCCAGCAGCCGTCCGCGGGGGGCGGTGGGTGAGCAGTTCTTC. Protein: CASSRPRGAVGEQFF.

The table lists this clonotype with many counts. This chain links TRBV30 with TRBJ1-5, with TRBD1 identical over 7 bases. This CDR3 is 13 amino acids long. With V trimmed by 5 bases and J by 7 bases, 8 bases remained unmatched. Germline loops: CDR1 GTSNPN, CDR2 SVGIG (reference sequence). In DNA, the CDR3 is TGTGCCTGGGCAACAGGGGTCTTACAGCCCCAGCATTTT. Its protein is CAWATGVLQPQHF.